The entry below describes one TCR beta chain. There is no known antigen for this receptor. Per-base quality was not reported, and no clone a single base away is much larger than it. The cohort was made up of 666 healthy bone marrow donors. All cohort members were sampled while nominally healthy, although unrecorded immune exposures were likely present. The donor was CMV seronegative and belonged to the group of 380 or so seronegative cohort members. Each donor provided a peripheral blood sample, and peripheral blood mononuclear cells were used for TCR beta sequencing. The Qiagen DNeasy Blood Extraction Kit was used to extract genomic DNA from the blood cell samples. The germline V gene specifies MNHEY as CDR1 and SVGAGI as CDR2. Spanning cysteine to phenylalanine, the CDR3 consists of 15 amino acids. Only the CDR3 DNA is retained, 45 bases long and in frame from the first base. Trimming removed 0 bases from V and 4 bases from J, leaving 9 bases between the germline ends.

This sample stems from a study of cytomegalovirus exposure and HLA in healthy donors (TCRdb year 2017). Regarding the research as a whole: In an earlier analysis of roughly 590 of the donors, around 300 Gb of sequence data and 100 million or so unique TCR beta sequences from roughly 190 million T cells were reported. The genetic ancestry cluster associated with self-reported Caucasian donors included 70% to 85% of the roughly 400 genotyped donors. Typing coverage differed by locus: A, B, C, DRB1 and DQB1 were typed in about 620-640 donors, DQA1 in about 500, DPA1 in approximately 600, and DPB1 in just under 490. HLA typing covered class I and class II loci at four-digit resolution. Genome-wide SNP genotypes for about 60% of the roughly 670 donors were used in a later genetic analysis, which treated that subset as a discovery cohort. To decide whether each TCR beta V gene segment behaved as functional or pseudogenic, an earlier analysis of approximately 620 of the donors relied on high-throughput TCR beta sequencing. Five DR-DQ haplotypes were handled as single units for association and clustering, since linkage in the cohort was strong. The study combined high-throughput TCR immunosequencing, statistical association of individual TCRs with disease status, and machine learning to predict cytomegalovirus infection status. The study was designed to test whether signatures of past pathogen exposure could be identified by cataloging public T cell receptors. All discovery cohort repertoires had been generated using a single sequencing platform. Among some 410 genotyped donors of the cohort, an average of around 240,000 unique TCR beta nucleotide sequences was sequenced per donor, of which about 18% were non-productive. To study patterns of TCR occurrence, a later analysis re-analyzed previously published TCR beta repertoires from 500 to 850 donors and added high-resolution HLA genotyping. The T cell repertoires of some 700 subjects were profiled by immunosequencing and related to cytomegalovirus serostatus. Rather than using new phenotypic data, the later analysis identified candidate immune exposures from TCR beta sequences and from how often those sequences occurred across donors. In addition to the first cohort of approximately 670 subjects, a separate validation cohort of 100 to 150 different subjects was used. Alongside the repertoire data, information on donor age, sex, ethnicity and CMV serostatus was compiled. An early release covering approximately 600 HLA-typed donors comprised approximately 290 gigabases of sequencing data and roughly 86 million unique TCR sequences. General study outcomes and caveats: Presence/absence analyses assumed roughly uniform sequencing depth across donors, an assumption that may not hold. The classifier was reported to diagnose cytomegalovirus status with high specificity and sensitivity in both the original cohort and the validation cohort. Some 15 rarely observed V segments, including chromosome 9 orphons, were excluded from the earlier analysis of a few hundred of the donors because counts were too low. In an earlier analysis of around 600 of the donors, most TCR beta V segments were observed in productive rearrangements about 87% or about 30% of the time, broadly matching IMGT annotations. In vitro tests confirmed that a few of the cytomegalovirus-associated TCR beta chains recognize cytomegalovirus antigens. Correlated functional status among segregating V segments might reflect linkage disequilibrium, but an unknown experimental factor could not be ruled out. Immune exposure information for the cohort was limited to CMV serostatus. In a later analysis, the rate of TCR association differed among HLA loci, with DRB1 alleles having the most associated TCRs and HLA-C alleles having the fewest. In the study, around 160 TCR beta chains were listed as associated with cytomegalovirus. The authors suggested that the approach could potentially be extended to other disease states and immunological phenotypes. Because some donors lacked HLA typing at each locus, the association tests relied only on the typed subset. A group of highly shared sequence variants was considered likely to be a technical artifact of the sequencing pipeline. A later analysis found that HLA-associated TCR beta chains were more clonally expanded and had lower generation probabilities than equally common non-associated chains. A later genetic analysis associated a missense DCLRE1C variant with V-gene and J-gene trimming of TCR beta chains, and an independent cohort replicated the association. A later analysis associated 16,951 TCR beta sequences with specific HLA alleles at a false discovery rate of 0.05. Strong co-occurrence of HLA alleles, especially DR and DQ, made assigning TCR associations to individual alleles difficult. According to a later genetic analysis, donors in an Asian-associated ancestry cluster had fewer N-insertions in productive TCRs than the roughly 700-donor mean. A later analysis reported that several top co-occurrence clusters appeared linked to parvovirus B19, influenza, CMV and Epstein-Barr virus. Because the 87-base-pair reads could not distinguish some IMGT-functional V segments, including TRBV6-2 and TRBV6-3, those segments were excluded. In a later analysis, most CMV-associated TCR beta chains were found to appear HLA-restricted, with HLA associations seemingly driven largely by CMV exposure. Only TCR beta chains were sequenced in this cohort, and the absence of alpha or paired-chain data limited detectable features. Across donors, most TCR sequences were observed very rarely, whereas some public TCRs were present in many individuals. A further reported finding was that TCR beta sequences accurately predicted the HLA-A and HLA-B alleles for most subjects in the first cohort.

Library method: the immunoSEQ multiplex PCR assay. The multiplex PCR relied on a mix of 60 forward primers for TCR Vbeta segments and 13 reverse primers for TCR Jbeta segments. The CDR3 region of rearranged TCR beta genes was amplified from genomic DNA with a multiplex PCR assay. On the Illumina HiSeq System, the amplified TCR beta libraries were sequenced as 87-base-pair reads. Processing in the source paper ran as follows. A later analysis counted some 80 million unique TCR beta chains across the 666 repertoires, and around 9.9 million of these chains were shared by at least two donors. To remove PCR and sequencing errors, raw reads were error-corrected and collapsed into unique sequences using a nearest-neighbor algorithm that merged closely related sequences. To assign V, D and J gene segments, CDR3 sequences were aligned to IMGT reference sequences. For a sequence to be retained, a match of at least six nucleotides to both a V gene segment and a J gene segment was required. A rearrangement counted as productive if the CDR3 had no stop codons and remained in frame with V and J, and every other rearrangement counted as non-productive. Following IMGT convention, CDR3 was defined as the stretch from the second conserved V-encoded cysteine to the conserved J-encoded phenylalanine. In an earlier analysis of 550 to 650 of the donors, sequences lacking an unambiguous match to a single V gene segment were excluded. An earlier analysis of 587 of the donors called V segments functional above 56.7% productive rearrangements and segregating when the between-donor standard deviation exceeded 5%. A statistical classification framework was built to diagnose cytomegalovirus status from the catalog of TCR beta chain sequences. V and J gene assignment, in a later analysis, came from comparing TCR nucleotide sequences with IMGT/GENE-DB human TR gene sequences. A later analysis assigned CDR3 sequences and most-parsimonious VDJ recombination scenarios with the TCRdist pipeline. In a later analysis, every TCR beta chain was defined by the combination of its CDR3 amino acid sequence and its V-gene family, and reads without a unique V-gene family were dropped. In a later analysis, some 600 highly shared, low-generation-probability nucleotide sequences were removed to address suspected cross-contamination and a sequencing artifact. For each public chain, a later analysis derived a clonal expansion index from normalized ranks of inferred template counts within each repertoire. In a later analysis, generation probabilities were computed using a VDJ recombination model fitted to out-of-frame rearrangements, and the results were checked against IGoR. In a later analysis, TCR-TCR, TCR-HLA and TCR-CMV co-occurrence was scored with hypergeometric tests, and a repertoire-size bias correction was applied to TCR pairs. To estimate false discovery rates, a later analysis permuted the HLA or CMV assignments 20 times. In a later analysis, co-occurring TCRs were grouped with DBSCAN, and TCRdist sequence similarity was added when clustering was performed within HLA-allele-positive subsets. Repertoires with fewer than 30,000 or more than 120,000 public chains, plus five repertoires with anomalous nucleotide sharing, were excluded from co-occurrence clustering. TCRdb limited this immuneACCESS table to in-frame rearrangements with V and J called. A share of clones is missing; checked studies link under half to unresolved V genes, and the rest is unexplained. That table gives V, J and clone size, and the DNA gave D and trimming. This sample is represented by roughly 140,000 clones; roughly 80% of them were singletons. The ten largest make up almost 2.5% of the sample.

This receptor was taken from a boy aged 2 to 9 in good health and CMV-seronegative. Recombination linked TRBV6-5 to TRBJ2-2, with TRBD1 as a weak D call on 6 bases. Source material: PBMCs. Read as DNA, the sequence is TGTGCCAGCAGTTACTCCGGACAGCTCACCGGGGAGCTGTTTTTT. Its protein is CASSYSGQLTGELFF.